Reported below is one T cell receptor (beta chain). The entry originates in a study of control samples from healthy donors and cancer patients. Method: immunoSEQ multiplex PCR; TCRdb's copy keeps in-frame clones and lacks some. The sample shows 120,000 or so clones, over 85% of them seen only once. This TCR came from a man in his thirties or forties in good health. The sequencing input was blood.

The CDR3 protein is CASSLDPGSTDTQYF. The CDR3 bases are TGTGCCAGCAGCTTGGACCCGGGTAGTACAGATACGCAGTATTTT. The chain uses TRBV7-2 and TRBJ2-3, with D unresolved. Between the trimmed V and J ends, which lost 3 bases and 3 bases, there was a span of 13 bases. The CDR3 contains 15 residues. Germline CDR1 is SGHTA and CDR2 is FQGNSA.